The clone carrying this T cell receptor beta chain counts as medium-sized. This CDR3 comprises 11 residues. Trimming shortened V by 9 bases and J by 7 bases, and 10 bases separated the two germline ends. Germline V CDR1 and CDR2: SNHLY, FYNNEI. This entry belongs to a study of immune cell composition in non-small cell lung cancer. Here immunoSEQ multiplex PCR was the method, and the copy in TCRdb shows in-frame clones only, minus some. This sample has under 7,000 clones; 78% occur once, and the top ten carry around an eighth. V and J are TRBV2 and TRBJ2-1; possibly TRBD2 for D (7 bases). The TCR originated in a human donor with non-small cell lung cancer. Sequencing was carried out using lung tumor tissue. CDR3 residues: CARQGGNEQFF. The CDR3 DNA is TGTGCCAGACAGGGAGGGAATGAGCAGTTCTTC.